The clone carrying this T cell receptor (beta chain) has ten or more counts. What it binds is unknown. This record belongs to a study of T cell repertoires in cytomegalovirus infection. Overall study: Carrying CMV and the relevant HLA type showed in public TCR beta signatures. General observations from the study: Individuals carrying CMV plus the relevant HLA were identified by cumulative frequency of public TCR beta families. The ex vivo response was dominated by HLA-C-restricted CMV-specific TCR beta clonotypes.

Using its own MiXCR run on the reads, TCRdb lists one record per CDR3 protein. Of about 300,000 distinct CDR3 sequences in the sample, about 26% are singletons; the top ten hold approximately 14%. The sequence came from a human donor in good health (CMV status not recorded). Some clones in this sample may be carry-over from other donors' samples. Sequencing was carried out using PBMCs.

CDR3 nucleotides: TGTGCCAGCAGCATACAGGGGGCGGAATCACCCCTCCACTTT. Its protein is CASSIQGAESPLHF. The chain couples TRBV7-8 to TRBJ1-6; 9 nucleotides agree with TRBD1. Germline assignment: CDR1 SGHVS and CDR2 FQNEAQ. The CDR3 has 14 amino acids. With V trimmed by 5 bases and J by 10 bases, 6 bases remained unmatched.